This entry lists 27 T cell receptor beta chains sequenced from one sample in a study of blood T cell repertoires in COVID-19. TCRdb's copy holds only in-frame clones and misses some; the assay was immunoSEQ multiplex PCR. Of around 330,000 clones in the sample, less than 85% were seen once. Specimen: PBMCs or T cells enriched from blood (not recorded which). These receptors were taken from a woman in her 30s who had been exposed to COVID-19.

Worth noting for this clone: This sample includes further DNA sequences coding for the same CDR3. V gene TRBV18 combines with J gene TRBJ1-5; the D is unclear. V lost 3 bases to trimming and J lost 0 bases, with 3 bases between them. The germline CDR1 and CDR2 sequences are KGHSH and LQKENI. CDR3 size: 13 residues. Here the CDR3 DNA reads TGTGCCAGCTCACCTTATAGCAATCAGCCCCAGCATTTT. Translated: CASSPYSNQPQHF. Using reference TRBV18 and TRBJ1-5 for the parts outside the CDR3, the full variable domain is NAGVMQNPRHLVRRRGQEARLRCSPMKGHSHVYWYRQLPEEGLKFMVYLQKENIIDESGMPKERFSAEFPKEGPSILRIQQVVRGDSAAYFCASSPYSNQPQHFGDGTRLSIL.

The CDR3 spells CATGGRNTEAFF. CDR3 DNA: TGTGCCACCGGAGGTCGAAACACTGAAGCTTTCTTT. The genes are TRBV15 and TRBJ1-1; D remains unclear. The CDR3 runs to 12 residues. V was trimmed by 8 bases and J by 2 bases, leaving 9 bases between them. Germline V CDR1 and CDR2: LNHNV, YYDKDF (reference sequence). The whole variable domain, remainder taken from reference TRBV15 and TRBJ1-1, is DAMVIQNPRYQVTQFGKPVTLSCSQTLNHNVMYWYQQKSSQAPKLLFHYYDKDFNNEADTPDNFQSRRPNTSFCFLDIRSPGLGDTAMYLCATGGRNTEAFFGQGTRLTVV.

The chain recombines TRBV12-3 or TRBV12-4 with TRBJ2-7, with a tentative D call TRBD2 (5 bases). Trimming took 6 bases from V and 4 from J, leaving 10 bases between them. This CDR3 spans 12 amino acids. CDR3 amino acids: CASRRAPYEQYF. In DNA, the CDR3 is TGTGCCAGCAGGAGGGCCCCTTACGAGCAGTACTTC.

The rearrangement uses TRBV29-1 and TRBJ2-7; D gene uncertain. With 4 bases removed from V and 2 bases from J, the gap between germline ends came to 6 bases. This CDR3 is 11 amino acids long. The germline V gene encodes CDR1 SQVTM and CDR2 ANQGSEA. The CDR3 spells CSVVSTYEQYF. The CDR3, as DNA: TGCAGCGTTGTTTCTACCTACGAGCAGTACTTC.

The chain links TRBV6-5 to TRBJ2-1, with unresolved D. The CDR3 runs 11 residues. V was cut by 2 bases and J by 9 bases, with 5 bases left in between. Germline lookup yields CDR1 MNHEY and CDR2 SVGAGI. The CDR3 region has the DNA TGTGCCAGCAGTTACGTTAGTGAGCAGTTCTTC. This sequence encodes CASSYVSEQFF.

For the CDR3, the DNA is TGTGCCAGCAGTCCGCAGGACAGGGTTAGCAATCAGCCCCAGCATTTT. It specifies CASSPQDRVSNQPQHF. J is TRBJ1-5 and V is TRBV27, with 8 nucleotides matching TRBD1. This CDR3 spans 16 amino acids. CDR1 MNHEY and CDR2 SMNVEV come from the germline V gene (reference sequence). Germline trimming cut 5 bases from V and 0 bases from J; bases unmatched to any gene: 6.

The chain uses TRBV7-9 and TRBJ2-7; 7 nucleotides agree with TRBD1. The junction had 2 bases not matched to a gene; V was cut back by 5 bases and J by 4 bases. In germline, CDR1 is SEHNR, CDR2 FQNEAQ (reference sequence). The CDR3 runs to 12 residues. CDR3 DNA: TGTGCCAGCAGCCAGGGACAGTACGAGCAGTACTTC. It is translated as CASSQGQYEQYF.

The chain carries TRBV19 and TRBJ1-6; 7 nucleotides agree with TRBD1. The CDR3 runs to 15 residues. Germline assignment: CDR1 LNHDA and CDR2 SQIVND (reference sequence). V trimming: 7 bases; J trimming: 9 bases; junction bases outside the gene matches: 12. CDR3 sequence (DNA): TGTGCCAGTAAGATCAACAGGGGCCCTACTTCACCCCTCCACTTT. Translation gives CASKINRGPTSPLHF.

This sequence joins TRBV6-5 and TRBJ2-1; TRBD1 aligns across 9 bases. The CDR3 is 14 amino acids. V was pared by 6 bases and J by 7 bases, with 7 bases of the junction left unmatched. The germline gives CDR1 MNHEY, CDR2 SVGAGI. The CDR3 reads CASSVPGQGNEQFF. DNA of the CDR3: TGTGCCAGCAGCGTCCCGGGACAGGGTAATGAGCAGTTCTTC.

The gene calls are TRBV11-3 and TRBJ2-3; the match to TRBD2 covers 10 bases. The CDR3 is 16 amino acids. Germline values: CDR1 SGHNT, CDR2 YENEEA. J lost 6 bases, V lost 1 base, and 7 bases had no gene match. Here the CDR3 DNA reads TGTGCCAGCAGCTTAGGAGCGGGGGGGCGTGTCGATACGCAGTATTTT. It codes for CASSLGAGGRVDTQYF.

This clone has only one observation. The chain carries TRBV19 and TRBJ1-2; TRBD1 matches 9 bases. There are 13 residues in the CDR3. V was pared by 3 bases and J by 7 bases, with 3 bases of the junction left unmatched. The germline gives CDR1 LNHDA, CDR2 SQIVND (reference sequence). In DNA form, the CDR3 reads TGTGCCAGTAGTATCCTGACAGGGGGTGGCTACACCTTC. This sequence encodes CASSILTGGGYTF.

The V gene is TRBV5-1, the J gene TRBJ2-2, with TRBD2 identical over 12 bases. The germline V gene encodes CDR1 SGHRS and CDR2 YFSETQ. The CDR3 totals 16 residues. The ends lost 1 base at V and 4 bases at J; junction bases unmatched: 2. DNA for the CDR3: TGCGCCAGCAGCTTGCTAGCGGGGGGGCCCACCGGGGAGCTGTTTTTT. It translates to CASSLLAGGPTGELFF.

As DNA, the CDR3 is TGTGCCAGCAGCTTTGTGTCGGCCAAAAACATTCAGTACTTC. Translation gives CASSFVSAKNIQYF. This chain links TRBV11-2 with TRBJ2-4; D is unresolved. The CDR3 consists of 14 residues. Germline V gene lookup returns CDR1 SGHAT and CDR2 FQNNGV. The V end was cut by 3 bases, the J end by 1 base, with 7 bases between.

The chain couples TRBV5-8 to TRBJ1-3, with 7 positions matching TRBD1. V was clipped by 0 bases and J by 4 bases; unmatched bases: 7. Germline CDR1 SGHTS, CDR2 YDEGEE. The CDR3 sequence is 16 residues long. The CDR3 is CASSLVGQATGNTIYF. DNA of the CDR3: TGTGCCAGCAGCTTGGTAGGACAGGCAACAGGAAACACCATATATTTT.

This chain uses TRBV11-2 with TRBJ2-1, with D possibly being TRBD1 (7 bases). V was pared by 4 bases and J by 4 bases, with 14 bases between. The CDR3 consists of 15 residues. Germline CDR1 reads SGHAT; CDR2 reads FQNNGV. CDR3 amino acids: CASSSQGSGYNEQFF. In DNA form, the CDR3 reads TGTGCCAGCAGCTCACAGGGGAGCGGGTACAATGAGCAGTTCTTC.

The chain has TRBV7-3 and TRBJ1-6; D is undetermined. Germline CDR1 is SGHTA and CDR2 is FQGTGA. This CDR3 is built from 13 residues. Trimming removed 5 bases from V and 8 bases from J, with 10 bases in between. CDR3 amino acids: CASSPTRDSPLHF. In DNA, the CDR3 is TGTGCCAGCAGCCCTACGAGGGATTCACCCCTCCACTTT.

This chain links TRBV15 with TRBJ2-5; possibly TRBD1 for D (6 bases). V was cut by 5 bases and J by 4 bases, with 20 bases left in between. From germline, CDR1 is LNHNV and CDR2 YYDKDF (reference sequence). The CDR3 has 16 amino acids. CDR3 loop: CATSGLVRGPGETQYF. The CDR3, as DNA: TGTGCCACCAGCGGCCTAGTCAGGGGTCCGGGAGAGACCCAGTACTTC.

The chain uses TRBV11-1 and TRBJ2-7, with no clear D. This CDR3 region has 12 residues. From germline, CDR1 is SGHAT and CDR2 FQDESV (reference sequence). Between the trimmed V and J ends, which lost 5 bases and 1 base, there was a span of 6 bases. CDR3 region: CASSPNSYEQYF. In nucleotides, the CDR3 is TGTGCCAGCAGCCCCAATTCCTACGAGCAGTACTTC.

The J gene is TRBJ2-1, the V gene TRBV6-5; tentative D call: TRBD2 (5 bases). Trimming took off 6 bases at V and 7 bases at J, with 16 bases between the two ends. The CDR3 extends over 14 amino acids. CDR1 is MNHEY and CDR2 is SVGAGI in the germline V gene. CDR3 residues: CASRDSRSRNEQFF. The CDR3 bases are TGTGCCAGCAGGGACTCACGATCTAGAAATGAGCAGTTCTTC.

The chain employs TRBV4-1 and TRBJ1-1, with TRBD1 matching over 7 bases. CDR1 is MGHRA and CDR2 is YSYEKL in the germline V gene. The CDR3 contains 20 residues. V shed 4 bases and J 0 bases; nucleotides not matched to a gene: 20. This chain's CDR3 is CASSPHYINRGRIMNTEAFF. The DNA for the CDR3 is TGCGCCAGCAGCCCACATTATATAAACAGGGGACGCATCATGAACACTGAAGCTTTCTTT.

The chain's CDR3 is CASSQLTPTSGANVLTF. The DNA of the CDR3 is TGTGCCAGCAGCCAGCTTACCCCTACCTCTGGGGCCAACGTCCTGACTTTC. The V call is TRBV3-1 (or the pseudogene TRBV3-2), the J call TRBJ2-6; D is unclear. This CDR3 has 17 amino acids. Germline CDR1 LGHDT, CDR2 YNNKEL (reference sequence). V was cut by 3 bases and J by 0 bases, with 12 bases left in between.

The CDR3 nucleotides read TGTGCCAGCAGCGTATACGGGGGTTTTGAGGAGCAGTTCTTC. Translated: CASSVYGGFEEQFF. The chain combines TRBV9 with TRBJ2-1; tentative D call: TRBD2 (6 bases). V dropped 1 base and J dropped 10 bases, with 15 bases sitting between them. Germline V lookup: CDR1 SGDLS, CDR2 YYNGEE. The CDR3 runs 14 residues.

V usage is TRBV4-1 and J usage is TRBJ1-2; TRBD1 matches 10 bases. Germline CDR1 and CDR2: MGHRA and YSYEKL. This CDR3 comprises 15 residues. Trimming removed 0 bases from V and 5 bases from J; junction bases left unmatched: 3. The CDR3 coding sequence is TGCGCCAGCAGCCAAGATTGGGGACAGGGGTATGGCTACACCTTC. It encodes CASSQDWGQGYGYTF.

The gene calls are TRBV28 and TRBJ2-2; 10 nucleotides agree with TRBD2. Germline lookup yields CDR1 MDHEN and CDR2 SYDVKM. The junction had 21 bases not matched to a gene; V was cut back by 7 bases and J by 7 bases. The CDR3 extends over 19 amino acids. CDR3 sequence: CASNIMHGLAGESHGELFF. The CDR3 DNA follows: TGTGCCAGCAACATTATGCATGGGCTAGCGGGAGAATCTCACGGGGAGCTGTTTTTT.

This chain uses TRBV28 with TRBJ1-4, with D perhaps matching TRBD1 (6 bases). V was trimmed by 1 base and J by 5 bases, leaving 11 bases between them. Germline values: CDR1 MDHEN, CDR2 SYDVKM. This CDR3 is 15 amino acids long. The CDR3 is CASSLSGARNEKLFF. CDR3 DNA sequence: TGTGCCAGCAGTTTATCAGGGGCCCGAAATGAAAAACTGTTTTTT.

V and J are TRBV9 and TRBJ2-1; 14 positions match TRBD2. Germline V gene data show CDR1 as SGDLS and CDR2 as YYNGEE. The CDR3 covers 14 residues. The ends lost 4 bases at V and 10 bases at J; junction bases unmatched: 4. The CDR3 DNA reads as TGTGCCAGCAGCCTCAGGACTAGCGGGGGGGAGCAGTTCTTC. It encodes CASSLRTSGGEQFF.

CDR3 sequence (DNA): TGTGCCAGCTCACCAAACGGACAGGGTTATGGCTACACCTTC. Residues: CASSPNGQGYGYTF. The chain links TRBV18 to TRBJ1-2; 8 bases fit TRBD1. The CDR3 loop spans 14 amino acids. V lost 2 bases and J lost 5; bases outside the gene matches: 4. The V gene's germline CDR1 is KGHSH and CDR2 LQKENI.